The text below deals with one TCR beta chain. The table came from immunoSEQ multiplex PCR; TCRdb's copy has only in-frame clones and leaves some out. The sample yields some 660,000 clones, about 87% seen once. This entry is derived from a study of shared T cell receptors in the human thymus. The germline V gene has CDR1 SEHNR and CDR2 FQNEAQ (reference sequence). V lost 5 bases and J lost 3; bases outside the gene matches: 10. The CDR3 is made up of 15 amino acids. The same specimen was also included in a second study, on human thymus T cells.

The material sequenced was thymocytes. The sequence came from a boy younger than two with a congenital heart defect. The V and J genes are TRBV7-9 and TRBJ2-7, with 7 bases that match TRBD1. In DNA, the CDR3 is TGTGCCAGCAGCCCGATCCGGGACAGAGACTACGAGCAGTACTTC. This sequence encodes CASSPIRDRDYEQYF.